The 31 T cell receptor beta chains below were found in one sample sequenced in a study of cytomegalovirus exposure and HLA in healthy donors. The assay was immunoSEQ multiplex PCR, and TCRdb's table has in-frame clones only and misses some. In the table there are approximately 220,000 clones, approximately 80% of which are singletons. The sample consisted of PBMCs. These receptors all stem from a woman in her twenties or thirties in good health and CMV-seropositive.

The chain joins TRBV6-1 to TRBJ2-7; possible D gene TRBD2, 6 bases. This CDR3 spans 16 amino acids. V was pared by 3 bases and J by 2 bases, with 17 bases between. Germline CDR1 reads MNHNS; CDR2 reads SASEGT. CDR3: CASSDPRGRRTYEQYF. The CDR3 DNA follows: TGTGCCAGCAGTGATCCACGGGGGAGGCGGACCTACGAGCAGTACTTC.

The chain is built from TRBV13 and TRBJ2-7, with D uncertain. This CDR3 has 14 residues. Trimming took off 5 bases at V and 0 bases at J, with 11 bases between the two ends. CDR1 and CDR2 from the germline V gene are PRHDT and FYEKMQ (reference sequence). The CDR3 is CASSPKGSSYEQYF. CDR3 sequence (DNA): TGTGCCAGCAGCCCCAAAGGAAGCTCCTACGAGCAGTACTTC. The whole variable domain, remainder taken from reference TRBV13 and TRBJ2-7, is AAGVIQSPRHLIKEKRETATLKCYPIPRHDTVYWYQQGPGQDPQFLISFYEKMQSDKGSIPDRFSAQQFSDYHSELNMSSLELGDSALYFCASSPKGSSYEQYFGPGTRLTVT.

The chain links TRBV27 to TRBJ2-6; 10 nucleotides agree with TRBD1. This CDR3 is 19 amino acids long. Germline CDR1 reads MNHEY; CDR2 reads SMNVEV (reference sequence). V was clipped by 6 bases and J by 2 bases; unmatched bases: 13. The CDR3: CASRLFDRGRFPGANVLTF. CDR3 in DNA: TGTGCCAGCAGGCTATTCGACAGGGGGCGATTCCCTGGGGCCAACGTCCTGACTTTC.

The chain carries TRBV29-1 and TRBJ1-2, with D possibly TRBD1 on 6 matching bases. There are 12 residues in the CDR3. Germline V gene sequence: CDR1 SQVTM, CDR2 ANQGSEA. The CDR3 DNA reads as TGCAGTTTAAACAGGGAAGACTATGGCTACACCTTC. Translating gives CSLNREDYGYTF.

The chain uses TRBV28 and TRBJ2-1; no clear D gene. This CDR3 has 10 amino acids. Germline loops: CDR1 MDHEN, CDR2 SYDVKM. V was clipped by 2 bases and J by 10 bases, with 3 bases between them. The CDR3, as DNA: TGTGCCAGCAGTTTACGAGAGCAGTTCTTC. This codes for CASSLREQFF.

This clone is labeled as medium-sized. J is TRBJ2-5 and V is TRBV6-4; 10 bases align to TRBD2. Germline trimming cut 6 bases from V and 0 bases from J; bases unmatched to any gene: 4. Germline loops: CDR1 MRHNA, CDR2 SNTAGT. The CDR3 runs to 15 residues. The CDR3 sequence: CASSPGTSDQETQYF. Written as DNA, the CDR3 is TGTGCCAGCAGCCCCGGGACTAGCGACCAAGAGACCCAGTACTTC.

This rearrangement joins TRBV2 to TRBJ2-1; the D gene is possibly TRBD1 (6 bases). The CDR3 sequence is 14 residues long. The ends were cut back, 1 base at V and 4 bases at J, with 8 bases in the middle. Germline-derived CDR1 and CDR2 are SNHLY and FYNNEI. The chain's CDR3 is CASSEGTVYNEQFF. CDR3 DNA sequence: TGTGCCAGCAGTGAAGGGACAGTGTACAATGAGCAGTTCTTC.

CDR3 loop: CSAPDREELFF. The CDR3, as DNA: TGCAGTGCTCCGGACAGGGAAGAGCTGTTTTTT. The V gene is TRBV20-1, the J gene TRBJ2-2; 8 bases agree with TRBD1. The length of the CDR3 is 11 residues. Germline assignment: CDR1 DFQATT and CDR2 SNEGSKA (reference sequence). J was trimmed by 11 bases and V by 5 bases; bases with no gene match: 4.

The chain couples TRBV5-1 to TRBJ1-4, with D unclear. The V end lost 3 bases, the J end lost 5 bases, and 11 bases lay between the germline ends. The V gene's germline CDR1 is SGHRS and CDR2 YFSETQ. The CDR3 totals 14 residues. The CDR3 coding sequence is TGCGCCAGCAGCTCCTTGACGGGAAATGAAAAACTGTTTTTT. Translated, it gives CASSSLTGNEKLFF.

This CDR3 is CAISEGFGRHGSNQPQHF. CDR3 nucleotide sequence: TGTGCCATCAGTGAAGGGTTCGGGCGTCACGGAAGCAATCAGCCCCAGCATTTT. V and J are TRBV10-3 and TRBJ1-5; D not resolved. Germline V gives CDR1 ENHRY, CDR2 SYGVKD. The CDR3 contains 18 residues. Trimming stripped 3 bases from V and 1 base from J, with 19 bases between.

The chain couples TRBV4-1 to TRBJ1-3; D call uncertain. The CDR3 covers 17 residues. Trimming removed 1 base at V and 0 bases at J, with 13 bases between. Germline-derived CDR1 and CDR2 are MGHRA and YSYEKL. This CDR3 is CASSQGVRLFSGNTIYF. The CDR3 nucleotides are TGCGCCAGCAGCCAAGGAGTCCGGTTATTCTCTGGAAACACCATATATTTT.

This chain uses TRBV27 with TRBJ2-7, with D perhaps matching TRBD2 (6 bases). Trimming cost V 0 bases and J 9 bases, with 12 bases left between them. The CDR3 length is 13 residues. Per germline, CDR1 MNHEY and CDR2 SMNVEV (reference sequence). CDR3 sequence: CASSLSGTRLQYF. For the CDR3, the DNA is TGTGCCAGCAGTTTATCGGGGACTCGTTTGCAGTACTTC.

The CDR3 nucleotides read TGTGCCATCAGTGACCGAGAAAGGGGCTACGAGCAGTACTTC. Amino acid sequence: CAISDRERGYEQYF. This chain links TRBV10-3 with TRBJ2-7; possible D gene TRBD1, 5 bases. The CDR3 is made up of 14 amino acids. Between the trimmed V and J ends, which lost 3 bases and 3 bases, there was a span of 12 bases. CDR1 and CDR2 (germline): ENHRY, SYGVKD.

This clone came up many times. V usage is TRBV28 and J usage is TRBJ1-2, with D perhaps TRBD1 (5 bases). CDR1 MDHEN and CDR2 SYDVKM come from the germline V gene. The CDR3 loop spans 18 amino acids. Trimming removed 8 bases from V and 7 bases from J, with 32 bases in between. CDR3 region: CASLRVAGPHTRTPGYTF. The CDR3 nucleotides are TGTGCCAGCTTACGGGTGGCAGGGCCGCACACGCGCACCCCTGGCTACACCTTC.

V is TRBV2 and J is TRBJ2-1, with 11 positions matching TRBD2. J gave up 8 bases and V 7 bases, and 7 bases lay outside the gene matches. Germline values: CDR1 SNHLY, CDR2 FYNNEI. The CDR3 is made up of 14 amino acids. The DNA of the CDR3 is TGTGCCAGCACCCTGGAACTAGCGGGAGATGAGCAGTTCTTC. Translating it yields CASTLELAGDEQFF.

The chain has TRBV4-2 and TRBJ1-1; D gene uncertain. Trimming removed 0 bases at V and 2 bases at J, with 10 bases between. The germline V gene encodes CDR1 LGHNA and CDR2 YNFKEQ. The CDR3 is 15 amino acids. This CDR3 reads CASSQEGGPNTEAFF. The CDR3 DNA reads TGTGCCAGCAGCCAAGAAGGAGGACCTAACACTGAAGCTTTCTTT.

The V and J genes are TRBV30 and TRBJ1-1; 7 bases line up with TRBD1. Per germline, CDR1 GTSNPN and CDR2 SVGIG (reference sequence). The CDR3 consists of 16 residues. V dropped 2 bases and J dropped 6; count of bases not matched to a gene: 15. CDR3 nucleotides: TGTGCCTGGAGTCTAACGTACAGGGGAGAACACGCTGAAGCTTTCTTT. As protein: CAWSLTYRGEHAEAFF.

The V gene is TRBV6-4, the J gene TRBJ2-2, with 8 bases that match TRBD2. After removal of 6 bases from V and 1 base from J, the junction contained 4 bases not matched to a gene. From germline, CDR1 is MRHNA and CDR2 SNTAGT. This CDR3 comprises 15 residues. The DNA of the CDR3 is TGTGCCAGCAGACGGGAGGGCCTGAACACCGGGGAGCTGTTTTTT. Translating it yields CASRREGLNTGELFF.

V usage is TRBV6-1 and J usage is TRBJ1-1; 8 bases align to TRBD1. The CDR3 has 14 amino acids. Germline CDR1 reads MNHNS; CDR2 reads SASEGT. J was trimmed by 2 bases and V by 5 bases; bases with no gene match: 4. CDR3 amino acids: CASSSDRGNTEAFF. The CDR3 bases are TGTGCCAGCAGTTCTGACAGGGGTAACACTGAAGCTTTCTTT.

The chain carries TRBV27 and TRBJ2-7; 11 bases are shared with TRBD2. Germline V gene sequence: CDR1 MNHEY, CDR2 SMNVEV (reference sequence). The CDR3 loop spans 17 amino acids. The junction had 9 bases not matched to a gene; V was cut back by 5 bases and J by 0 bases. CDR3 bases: TGTGCCAGCAGTCGGGGGACTAGCGGCCTATTCTCCTACGAGCAGTACTTC. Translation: CASSRGTSGLFSYEQYF.

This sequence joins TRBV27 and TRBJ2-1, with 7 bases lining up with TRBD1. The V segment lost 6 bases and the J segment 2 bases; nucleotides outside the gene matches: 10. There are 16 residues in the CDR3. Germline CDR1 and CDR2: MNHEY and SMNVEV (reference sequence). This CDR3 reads CASSPGGDRPYNEQFF. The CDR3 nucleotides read TGTGCCAGCAGCCCAGGGGGTGATAGGCCCTACAATGAGCAGTTCTTC.

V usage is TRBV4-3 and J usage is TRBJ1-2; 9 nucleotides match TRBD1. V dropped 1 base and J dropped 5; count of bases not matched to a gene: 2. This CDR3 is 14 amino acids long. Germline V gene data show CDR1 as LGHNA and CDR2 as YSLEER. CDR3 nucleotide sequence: TGCGCCAGCAGCCAAGCAGACAGGGGGTATGGCTACACCTTC. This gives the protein CASSQADRGYGYTF.

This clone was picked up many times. CDR3: CASRAGTGRTEQYF. CDR3 coding DNA: TGTGCCAGCAGGGCCGGGACAGGGAGGACCGAGCAGTACTTC. The chain links TRBV6-1 to TRBJ2-7; 9 positions match TRBD1. Trimming took 6 bases from V and 6 from J; bases not matched to a gene: 9. CDR3 length: 14 residues. Germline CDR1 MNHNS, CDR2 SASEGT.

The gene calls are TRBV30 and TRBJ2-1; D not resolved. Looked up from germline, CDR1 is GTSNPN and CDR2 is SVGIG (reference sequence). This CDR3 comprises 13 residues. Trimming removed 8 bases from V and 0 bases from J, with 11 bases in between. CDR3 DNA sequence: TGTGCCGGGATGGCCGGCTCCTACAATGAGCAGTTCTTC. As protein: CAGMAGSYNEQFF.

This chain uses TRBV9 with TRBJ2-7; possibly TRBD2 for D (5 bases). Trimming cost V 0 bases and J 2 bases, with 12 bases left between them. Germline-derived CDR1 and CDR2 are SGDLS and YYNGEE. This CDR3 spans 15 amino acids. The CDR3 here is CASSVGGGSPYEQYF. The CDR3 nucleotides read TGTGCCAGCAGCGTAGGTGGTGGGAGCCCCTACGAGCAGTACTTC. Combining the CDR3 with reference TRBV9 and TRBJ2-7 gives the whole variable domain DSGVTQTPKHLITATGQRVTLRCSPRSGDLSVYWYQQSLDQGLQFLIQYYNGEERAKGNILERFSAQQFPDLHSELNLSSLELGDSALYFCASSVGGGSPYEQYFGPGTRLTVT.

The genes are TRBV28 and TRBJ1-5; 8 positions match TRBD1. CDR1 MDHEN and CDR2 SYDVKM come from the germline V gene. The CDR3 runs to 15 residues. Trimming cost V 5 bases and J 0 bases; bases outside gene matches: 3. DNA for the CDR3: TGTGCCAGCAGTCCAGGGACAGGTAGCAATCAGCCCCAGCATTTT. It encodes CASSPGTGSNQPQHF.

The CDR3 DNA follows: TGTGCCAGCAGCTTGAGCGGGAGAGTTGAGCAGTTCTTC. This translates into CASSLSGRVEQFF. The V gene is TRBV7-3, the J gene TRBJ2-1, with TRBD2 matching 8 bases. This CDR3 has 13 amino acids. Germline V gene data show CDR1 as SGHTA and CDR2 as FQGTGA. The trim removed 3 bases at V and 9 bases at J, leaving 4 bases unmatched.

In nucleotides, the CDR3 is TGTGCCAGCAGTGTAGCGCCCGACACCGGGGAGCTGTTTTTT. Protein sequence: CASSVAPDTGELFF. The chain is built from TRBV6-4 and TRBJ2-2; D may be TRBD2 (5 bases). Trimming cost V 4 bases and J 3 bases, with 9 bases left between them. CDR1 MRHNA and CDR2 SNTAGT come from the germline V gene. This CDR3 comprises 14 residues.

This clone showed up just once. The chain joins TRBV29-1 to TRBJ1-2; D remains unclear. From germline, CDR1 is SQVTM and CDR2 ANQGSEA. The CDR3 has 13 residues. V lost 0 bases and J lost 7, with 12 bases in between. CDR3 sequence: CSVEDRRQGGYTF. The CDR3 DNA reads TGCAGCGTTGAAGATAGACGGCAAGGTGGCTACACCTTC.

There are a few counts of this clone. CDR3 coding DNA: TGTGCCAGCAGCCCCGGGACTAGCGACCAAGAGACCCAGTACTTC. Its translation is CASSPGTSDQETQYF. The genes are TRBV6-5 and TRBJ2-5; 10 bases map to TRBD2. The CDR3 sequence is 15 residues long. The V segment lost 6 bases and the J segment 0 bases; nucleotides outside the gene matches: 4. Germline-derived CDR1 and CDR2 are MNHEY and SVGAGI.

The CDR3 is CSVSKDSSTDTQYF. For the CDR3, the DNA is TGCAGCGTTTCCAAAGACTCTTCCACAGATACGCAGTATTTT. The chain uses TRBV29-1 and TRBJ2-3; no definite D call. The V end lost 5 bases, the J end lost 2 bases, and 14 bases lay between the germline ends. The CDR3 is 14 residues long. Germline V gene data show CDR1 as SQVTM and CDR2 as ANQGSEA.